This T cell receptor beta chain is from a study of shared clonotypes between healthy human individuals. Notes on the study in general: The represented genetic and exposure-history diversity was limited by the small number of donors. On the whole, naive subsets had larger estimated richness than memory subsets had. Among donors, clonotype sharing was expected to be affected by sequencing depth.

CDR3 length: 14 residues. V lost 0 bases, J lost 2 bases, and 8 bases lay in between. Germline CDR1 SGDLS, CDR2 YYNGEE. As regards this clone: Its specificity is not known. The sample holds other DNA sequences that translate to the same CDR3.

The investigators split CD4+ cells into a CD45RA+ naive subset and a CD45RA-negative memory subset. The assay was immunoSEQ multiplex PCR, and TCRdb's table has in-frame clones only and misses some. Counted here are 600,000 to 800,000 clones, 55% to 80% occurring once; the ten biggest clones make up under 2%. The sequencing input was memory CD4+ T cells sorted from blood. Subset denoted: CD45RA-negative fraction. This receptor was obtained from a woman aged 25 to 45 in good health. The rearrangement links TRBV9 to TRBJ2-5; D gene unclear. Here the CDR3 reads CASSVGGSQETQYF. DNA for the CDR3: TGTGCCAGCAGCGTAGGGGGTAGTCAAGAGACCCAGTACTTC.